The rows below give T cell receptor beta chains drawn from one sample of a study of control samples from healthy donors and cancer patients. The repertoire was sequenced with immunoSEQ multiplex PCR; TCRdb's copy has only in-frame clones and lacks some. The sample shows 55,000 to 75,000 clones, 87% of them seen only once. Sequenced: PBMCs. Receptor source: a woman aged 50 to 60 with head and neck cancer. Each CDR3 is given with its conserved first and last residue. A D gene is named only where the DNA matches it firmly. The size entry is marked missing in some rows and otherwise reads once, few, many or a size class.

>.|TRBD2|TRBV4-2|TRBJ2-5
TGTGCCAGCAGCCAAGAAGCGCGCCTAGCGGGGTCCACGGGCGGGGGGAAGACCCAGTACTTC
CASSQEARLAGSTGGGKTQYF
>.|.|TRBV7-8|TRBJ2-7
TGTGCCAGCAGCCTTGCGGGTGGCGAGCAGTACTTC
CASSLAGGEQYF
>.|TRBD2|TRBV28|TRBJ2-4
TGTGCCAGCAGTTTATTGTCTAGCGGGGAAAACATTCAGTACTTC
CASSLLSSGENIQYF
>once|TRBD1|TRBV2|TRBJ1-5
TGTGCCAGCAGTGAACAGGGGGCGGCAAGCAATCAGCCCCAGCATTTT
CASSEQGAASNQPQHF
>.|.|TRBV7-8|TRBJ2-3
TGTGCCAGCAGCTTGGTGTCAGTCACAGATACGCAGTATTTT
CASSLVSVTDTQYF
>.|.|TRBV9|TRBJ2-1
TGTGCCAGCAGCGTAAGGGAACCGTCCAGTTACAATGAGCAGTTCTTC
CASSVREPSSYNEQFF
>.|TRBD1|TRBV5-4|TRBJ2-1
TGTGCCAGCAGCCCCGGGACAGGCGATTACAATGAGCAGTTCTTC
CASSPGTGDYNEQFF
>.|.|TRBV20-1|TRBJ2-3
TGCAGTGCAAGGGGTTCAGATACGCAGTATTTT
CSARGSDTQYF
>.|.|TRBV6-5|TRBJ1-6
TGTGCCAGCAGCGCCGGGCCCTATAATTCACCCCTCCACTTT
CASSAGPYNSPLHF
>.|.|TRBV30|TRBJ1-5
TGTGCCTGGAGTGTAGAAGGGAATCAGCCCCAGCATTTT
CAWSVEGNQPQHF
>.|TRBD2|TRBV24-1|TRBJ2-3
TGTGCCACCGGCGAAACGGGACTAGCATCAGATACGCAGTATTTT
CATGETGLASDTQYF
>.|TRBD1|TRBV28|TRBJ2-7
TGTGCCAGCAGGACAGGGAAGGACGAGCAGTACTTC
CASRTGKDEQYF
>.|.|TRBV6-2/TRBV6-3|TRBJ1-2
TGTGCCAGCAGCCATAGTACAGGCTTCGGCTATGGCTACACCTTC
CASSHSTGFGYGYTF
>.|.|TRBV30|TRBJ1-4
TGTGCCTGGAGTGAAGGGGGTCAGATAAATGAAAAACTGTTTTTT
CAWSEGGQINEKLFF